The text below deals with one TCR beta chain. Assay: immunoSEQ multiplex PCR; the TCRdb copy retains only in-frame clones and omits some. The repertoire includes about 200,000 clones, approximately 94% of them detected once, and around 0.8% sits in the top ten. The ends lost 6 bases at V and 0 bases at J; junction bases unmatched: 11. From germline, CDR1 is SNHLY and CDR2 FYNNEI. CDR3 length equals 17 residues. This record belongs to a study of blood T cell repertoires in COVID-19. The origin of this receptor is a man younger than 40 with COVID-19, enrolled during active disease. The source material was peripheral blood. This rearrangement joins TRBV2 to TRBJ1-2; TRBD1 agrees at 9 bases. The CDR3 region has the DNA TGTGCCAGCAGATATACAGGGGGCCAGTTCTCTAACTATGGCTACACCTTC. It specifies CASRYTGGQFSNYGYTF.